What follows are 26 T cell receptor beta chains derived from one specimen sequenced in a study of breast tumors, draining lymph nodes, adjacent tissues. From the multiplex PCR reads, TCRdb called clonotypes with MiXCR, one entry per CDR3 protein. The sample carries some 150,000 distinct CDR3 sequences, about a fifth recorded once. Breast cancer patients provided tissue from their axillary draining lymph nodes. The sample consisted of axillary lymph node tissue. These receptors were obtained from a female donor with breast cancer. Some clones in this sample may be carry-over from other donors' samples.

This clonotype has a count of ten or more. The chain combines TRBV12-3 or TRBV12-4 with TRBJ2-1; D not resolved. V dropped 2 bases and J dropped 2 bases, with 13 bases sitting between them. The CDR3 loop spans 16 amino acids. The CDR3 DNA is TGTGCCAGCAGTTTAAATCCCCGCGGAACCTACAATGAGCAGTTCTTC. It specifies CASSLNPRGTYNEQFF.

The table lists this clonotype with many counts. The rearrangement uses TRBV7-2 and TRBJ2-1; D is unclear. The ends were cut back, 0 bases at V and 0 bases at J, with 6 bases in the middle. The CDR3 runs 15 residues. Germline V gives CDR1 SGHTA, CDR2 FQGNSA. The CDR3 loop is CASSLAYGSYNEQFF. The CDR3 DNA follows: TGTGCCAGCAGCTTAGCGTACGGCTCCTACAATGAGCAGTTCTTC.

This clonotype occurred a few times. The chain is built from TRBV19 and TRBJ2-1, with TRBD2 matching 10 bases. Germline V gene data show CDR1 as LNHDA and CDR2 as SQIVND (reference sequence). J was trimmed by 4 bases and V by 6 bases; bases with no gene match: 9. This CDR3 contains 16 residues. For the CDR3, the DNA is TGTGCCAGTAGAAAAGGACTAGCGGCAGGGTACAATGAGCAGTTCTTC. This gives the protein CASRKGLAAGYNEQFF. The full variable domain, its missing parts supplied by reference TRBV19 and TRBJ2-1, is DGGITQSPKYLFRKEGQNVTLSCEQNLNHDAMYWYRQDPGQGLRLIYYSQIVNDFQKGDIAEGYSVSREKKESFPLTVTSAQKNPTAFYLCASRKGLAAGYNEQFFGPGTRLTVL.

In the case of this clonotype: It may be a read error: a sequence one base away is much more abundant. The V call is TRBV6-2 or TRBV6-3, the J call TRBJ2-2; a possible D gene is TRBD2 (6 bases). CDR1 is MNHEY and CDR2 is SVGEGT in the germline V gene. The length of the CDR3 is 14 residues. The DNA of the CDR3 is TGTGCCAGCAGGACAAGACTAGACACCCGGGAGCTGTTTTTT. Translation gives CASRTRLDTRELFF.

This clonotype was seen many times. The chain combines TRBV29-1 with TRBJ2-3; maybe TRBD2 (6 bases). CDR1 is SQVTM and CDR2 is ANQGSEA in the germline V gene. V gave up 4 bases and J gave up 0 bases, with 14 bases separating them. The CDR3 spans 15 residues. The CDR3 bases are TGCAGCGTTGCCCTGGCAGGGACTAGCACAGATACGCAGTATTTT. Translation: CSVALAGTSTDTQYF.

Points on this clonotype: Given a much more abundant clone one base away, this may be a read error. This chain connects TRBV14 to TRBJ2-7; perhaps D is TRBD1 or TRBD2 (5 bases each). The CDR3 sequence is 14 residues long. CDR1 and CDR2 from the germline V gene are SGHDN and FVKESK. The CDR3 here is CASSRRLGVPEQCF. Written as DNA, the CDR3 is TGTGCCAGCAGCCGGCGGTTGGGGGTTCCCGAGCAGTGCTTC.

In its sample, this clonotype was seen many times. This chain joins TRBV20-1 and TRBJ2-1; D is ambiguous. The germline V gene encodes CDR1 DFQATT and CDR2 SNEGSKA (reference sequence). V was trimmed by 1 base and J by 7 bases, leaving 2 bases between them. The CDR3 length is 10 residues. In DNA, the CDR3 is TGCAGTGCTAGAGCAAATGAGCAGTTCTTC. It yields the protein CSARANEQFF.

The chain carries TRBV20-1 and TRBJ1-5; D is unclear. The CDR3 is made up of 11 amino acids. The germline gives CDR1 DFQATT, CDR2 SNEGSKA (reference sequence). V gave up 5 bases and J gave up 7 bases, with 9 bases separating them. CDR3 loop: CSAGRRQPQHF. The CDR3 DNA reads TGCAGTGCTGGACGGCGGCAGCCCCAGCATTTT.

This clonotype was seen at least ten times. The chain employs TRBV20-1 and TRBJ2-3; 12 bases line up with TRBD2. Germline loops: CDR1 DFQATT, CDR2 SNEGSKA (reference sequence). This CDR3 region has 16 residues. The V gene end was trimmed by 4 bases and the J gene end by 2 bases; junction bases not matched to a gene: 7. Here the CDR3 reads CSATPPSGRATDTQYF. Written as DNA, the CDR3 is TGCAGTGCTACTCCCCCTAGCGGGAGGGCCACAGATACGCAGTATTTT.

This clonotype was counted ten times or more. This rearrangement joins TRBV20-1 to TRBJ2-7; 10 bases agree with TRBD1. This CDR3 comprises 16 residues. The germline gives CDR1 DFQATT, CDR2 SNEGSKA (reference sequence). With 0 bases clipped from V and 4 bases from J, the junction kept 9 bases outside the gene matches. CDR3: CSARDEGGQGLYEQYF. CDR3 coding DNA: TGCAGTGCTAGAGATGAGGGGGGACAGGGGTTGTACGAGCAGTACTTC.

This clonotype was seen many times. This rearrangement joins TRBV6-5 to TRBJ2-3, with D perhaps assigned TRBD1 or TRBD2 (6 bases each). The V gene's germline CDR1 is MNHEY and CDR2 SVGAGI. V lost 1 base and J 6 bases, leaving 11 bases between the germline ends. The length of the CDR3 is 14 residues. The CDR3 DNA is TGTGCCAGCAGTTACTACGGGGGCCAGGATACGCAGTATTTT. Encoded protein: CASSYYGGQDTQYF.

This clonotype was detected many times. V is TRBV5-1 and J is TRBJ2-1; D is unresolved. This CDR3 region has 14 residues. The germline gives CDR1 SGHRS, CDR2 YFSETQ. The V gene lost 7 bases and the J gene lost 0 bases, with 11 bases spanning the gap. This chain's CDR3 is CASGLASSYNEQFF. The CDR3 DNA sequence: TGCGCCAGCGGTCTCGCTAGCTCCTACAATGAGCAGTTCTTC. Looking up the rest from reference TRBV5-1 and TRBJ2-1 gives the full variable domain: KAGVTQTPRYLIKTRGQQVTLSCSPISGHRSVSWYQQTPGQGLQFLFEYFSETQRNKGNFPGRFSGRQFSNSRSEMNVSTLELGDSALYLCASGLASSYNEQFFGPGTRLTVL.

Ten or more counts support this clonotype. The rearrangement uses TRBV5-1 and TRBJ2-7; D possibly corresponds to TRBD2 (5 bases). Germline assignment: CDR1 SGHRS and CDR2 YFSETQ. The length of the CDR3 is 12 residues. V was pared by 0 bases and J by 5 bases, with 6 bases between. The CDR3 DNA is TGCGCCAGCAGCTTGGGGGGAGACGAGCAGTACTTC. Amino acid sequence: CASSLGGDEQYF. Variable domain in full (rest from reference TRBV5-1 and TRBJ2-7): KAGVTQTPRYLIKTRGQQVTLSCSPISGHRSVSWYQQTPGQGLQFLFEYFSETQRNKGNFPGRFSGRQFSNSRSEMNVSTLELGDSALYLCASSLGGDEQYFGPGTRLTVT.

This clonotype appeared many times. The J gene is TRBJ2-5, the V gene TRBV6-1, with unresolved D. This CDR3 comprises 11 residues. Germline-derived CDR1 and CDR2 are MNHNS and SASEGT. Deletions cut 5 bases from V and 7 bases from J, with 8 bases between. This chain's CDR3 is CASSTKGTQYF. CDR3 DNA: TGTGCCAGCAGTACGAAAGGGACCCAGTACTTC.

Many counts were recorded for this clonotype. The rearrangement links TRBV12-3 or TRBV12-4 to TRBJ2-7; 9 bases map to TRBD2. V shed 6 bases, J shed 2 bases, and the junction held 14 bases outside the gene matches. The CDR3 loop spans 17 amino acids. DNA for the CDR3: TGTGCCAGCAGCAGACAGGGAGTTTTAGCGGGAGCCTACGAGCAGTACTTC. Translating it yields CASSRQGVLAGAYEQYF.

This chain links TRBV6-1 with TRBJ2-4, with D possibly matching TRBD1 (7 bases). V lost 6 bases, J lost 6 bases, and 9 bases lay in between. The CDR3 runs 12 residues. Germline V gene sequence: CDR1 MNHNS, CDR2 SASEGT. The DNA of the CDR3 is TGTGCCAGCAGCAGGGGGGTAAACATTCAGTACTTC. Amino acid sequence: CASSRGVNIQYF.

This clonotype was seen ten or more times. The CDR3 loop is CATSRVTYEQYF. The CDR3 DNA follows: TGTGCCACCAGCAGAGTAACATACGAGCAGTACTTC. The chain links TRBV15 to TRBJ2-7; D unclear. CDR3 size: 12 residues. Germline CDR1 is LNHNV and CDR2 is YYDKDF (reference sequence). V was shortened by 1 base and J by 4 bases, with 5 bases between the two germline ends.

Details on this clonotype: This may arise from a read error, as a much more abundant clone is one base away. The chain is built from TRBV20-1 and TRBJ1-4; perhaps TRBD1 as D (6 bases). The CDR3 has 13 amino acids. CDR1 is DFQATT and CDR2 is SNEGSKA in the germline V gene (reference sequence). CDR3 DNA sequence: TGCAGTGCTAACAGGGAAATAAATGAAGAACTGTTTTTT. Translating it yields CSANREINEELFF.

This clonotype was seen only once. Being one base from a much bigger clone, this may be a read error. The genes are TRBV19 and TRBJ2-3, with 8 positions matching TRBD1. Germline values: CDR1 LNHDA, CDR2 SQIVND (reference sequence). The CDR3 sequence is 15 residues long. In DNA form, the CDR3 reads TGTGCCAGTAGTATCCGGGACAGGTCCACAGTTACGCAGTATTTT. Residues: CASSIRDRSTVTQYF.

The sample holds many counts of this clonotype. This rearrangement joins TRBV7-8 to TRBJ1-6; no firm D call. This CDR3 has 14 residues. Trimming stripped 0 bases from V and 7 bases from J, with 7 bases between. Germline CDR1 SGHVS, CDR2 FQNEAQ. CDR3 nucleotides: TGTGCCAGCAGCTTAGCATGGGTCAATTCACCCCTCCACTTT. This encodes CASSLAWVNSPLHF.

This clonotype was seen more than once but under ten times. This chain links TRBV5-8 with TRBJ1-4; tentative D call: TRBD1 (5 bases). The V end lost 1 base, the J end lost 6 bases, and 13 bases lay between the germline ends. Germline V gives CDR1 SGHTS, CDR2 YDEGEE. The CDR3 has 15 residues. Here the CDR3 reads CASSLKRDGHEKLFF. As DNA, the CDR3 is TGTGCCAGCAGCTTGAAGAGGGACGGCCATGAAAAACTGTTTTTT. Variable domain in full (rest from reference TRBV5-8 and TRBJ1-4): EAGVTQSPTHLIKTRGQQATLRCSPISGHTSVYWYQQALGLGLQFLLWYDEGEERNRGNFPPRFSGRQFPNYSSELNVNALELEDSALYLCASSLKRDGHEKLFFGSGTQLSVL.

In this sample, this clonotype turned up a few times. The chain has TRBV27 and TRBJ1-4; D possibly corresponds to TRBD1 (5 bases). CDR1 and CDR2 (germline): MNHEY, SMNVEV (reference sequence). V shed 2 bases and J shed 6 bases, with 13 bases lying between them. CDR3 length equals 15 residues. CDR3 DNA sequence: TGTGCCAGCAGTTTACAGGGATCGGAGGATGAAAAACTGTTTTTT. It encodes CASSLQGSEDEKLFF. The complete variable domain, with remaining parts taken from reference TRBV27 and TRBJ1-4, reads EAQVTQNPRYLITVTGKKLTVTCSQNMNHEYMSWYRQDPGLGLRQIYYSMNVEVTDKGDVPEGYKVSRKEKRNFPLILESPSPNQTSLYFCASSLQGSEDEKLFFGSGTQLSVL.

Ten or more counts support this clonotype. The chain employs TRBV19 and TRBJ1-2; D call uncertain. Per the germline V gene, CDR1 is LNHDA and CDR2 is SQIVND (reference sequence). V was pared by 4 bases and J by 2 bases, with 8 bases between. The length of the CDR3 is 13 residues. CDR3: CASSREINYGYTF. The CDR3 bases are TGTGCCAGTAGTAGGGAGATAAACTATGGCTACACCTTC. Supplemented by reference TRBV19 and TRBJ1-2, the full variable domain reads DGGITQSPKYLFRKEGQNVTLSCEQNLNHDAMYWYRQDPGQGLRLIYYSQIVNDFQKGDIAEGYSVSREKKESFPLTVTSAQKNPTAFYLCASSREINYGYTFGSGTRLTVV.

Note on this clonotype: A read error may be the cause here, since a much bigger clone is one base away. The V gene is TRBV19, the J gene TRBJ2-1; TRBD2 matches 11 bases. The J call may be mistaken, given a closer DNA end match to TRBJ2-7. The CDR3 covers 16 residues. CDR1 is LNHDA and CDR2 is SQIVND in the germline V gene (reference sequence). The CDR3 bases are TGTGCCAGTAGTCCATCCGGGACTAGCGGTGACAATGAGCAGTACTTC. Translation: CASSPSGTSGDNEQYF.

At least ten counts were recorded for this clonotype. The chain is built from TRBV2 and TRBJ2-3; a possible D gene is TRBD1 (5 bases). Germline V gene lookup returns CDR1 SNHLY and CDR2 FYNNEI. The V and J ends lost 4 bases and 0 bases respectively, with 11 bases between them. This CDR3 comprises 15 residues. CDR3 residues: CASSALRDSTDTQYF. DNA for the CDR3: TGTGCCAGCAGTGCCCTCAGGGATAGCACAGATACGCAGTATTTT.

Regarding this clonotype: The CDR3 does not end in the conserved phenylalanine or tryptophan, so this is likely a read error. The genes are TRBV20-1 and TRBJ2-1; D possibly uses TRBD1 or TRBD2 (5 bases each). The germline V and J ends were trimmed by 6 bases and 6 bases, with 15 bases remaining between them. The length of the CDR3 is 13 residues. From germline, CDR1 is DFQATT and CDR2 SNEGSKA (reference sequence). CDR3 sequence (DNA): TGCAGTGCCGTCTCGGGACGCGCCAATGAGCAGTTCCTC. This sequence encodes CSAVSGRANEQFL.